A selection of T cell receptor beta chains follows, all from one sample in a study of identical twins. MiXCR, applied by TCRdb to the 5' RACE reads, yields one record per CDR3 protein. This sample yields fewer than 900,000 distinct CDR3 sequences, of which 15% to 20% are seen a single time; 13% belongs to the top ten. The same data also contributed to another study, on T cells expressing NK-cell markers.

Material: PBMCs. The receptors derive from a woman younger than 35 in good health. Both conserved end residues are part of each CDR3. The D gene is left open where the match is weak. The size entry is marked missing in some rows and otherwise reads once, few, many or a size class.

J gene,clone size,V gene,D gene,CDR3 protein,CDR3 DNA
TRBJ2-3,NA,TRBV2,NA,CASMARTREEYF,TGTGCCAGCATGGCCCGGACGCGCGAGGAGTATTTT
TRBJ1-1,NA,TRBV5-6,NA,CASSWGTDYRNTEAFF,TGTGCCAGCAGCTGGGGGACGGACTACAGGAACACTGAAGCTTTCTTT
TRBJ2-3,NA,TRBV4-3,NA,CASSQGSVADTQYF,TGCGCCAGCAGCCAAGGGAGTGTGGCAGATACGCAGTATTTT
TRBJ2-5,many,TRBV20-1,TRBD2,CSARRGEGTRETQYF,TGCAGTGCTAGACGGGGGGAGGGGACGCGAGAGACCCAGTACTTC
TRBJ2-4,NA,TRBV6-1,NA,CASRPSRAKNIQYF,TGTGCCAGCAGGCCCTCTCGAGCCAAAAACATTCAGTACTTC
TRBJ2-5,few,TRBV6-5,NA,CASSYLDSSMSQETQYF,TGTGCCAGCAGTTACTTGGACTCTTCGATGAGCCAAGAGACCCAGTACTTC
TRBJ2-7,few,TRBV5-5,NA,CASSFSTVPGDEQYF,TGTGCCAGCAGCTTCAGTACGGTCCCGGGAGACGAGCAGTACTTC
TRBJ2-7,NA,TRBV4-3,TRBD1,CASSQSGTGAYEQYF,TGCGCCAGCAGCCAATCAGGAACAGGGGCCTACGAGCAGTACTTC
TRBJ2-1,NA,TRBV7-3,TRBD2,CASSLNPGGGSYNEQFF,TGTGCCAGCAGCTTAAATCCCGGGGGGGGGTCCTACAATGAGCAGTTCTTC
TRBJ2-1,NA,TRBV6-5,TRBD2,CASSYRAGGVDEQFF,TGTGCCAGCAGTTACCGAGCGGGGGGTGTAGATGAGCAGTTCTTC
TRBJ1-1,NA,TRBV21-1,NA,CATARGNTEAFF,TGTGCCACCGCAAGAGGGAACACTGAAGCTTTCTTT
TRBJ2-1,NA,TRBV11-2,TRBD1,CASSLGGQGAKHEQFF,TGTGCCAGCAGCTTAGGGGGGCAGGGGGCGAAACATGAGCAGTTCTTC
TRBJ2-3,few,TRBV12-3/TRBV12-4,TRBD2,CASSLGLAGGSDTQYF,TGTGCCAGCAGTTTAGGCTTGGCGGGAGGGTCAGATACGCAGTATTTT
TRBJ2-1,few,TRBV3-1,NA,CASSQGASVNEQFF,TGTGCCAGCAGCCAAGGGGCCAGCGTCAATGAGCAGTTCTTC
TRBJ2-2,few,TRBV12-3/TRBV12-4,TRBD2,CASRPRAGVFAGELFF,TGTGCCAGCAGACCGCGAGCGGGAGTATTCGCCGGGGAGCTGTTTTTT
TRBJ1-1,once,TRBV12-3/TRBV12-4,NA,CASSPRATTEAFF,TGTGCCAGCAGCCCTAGGGCCACCACTGAAGCTTTCTTT
TRBJ2-1,NA,TRBV11-2,TRBD2,CASSLDFSGRRNEQFF,TGTGCCAGCAGCTTAGATTTTAGCGGGAGGAGGAATGAGCAGTTCTTC
TRBJ1-1,few,TRBV7-9,NA,CASSGTTFVEAFF,TGTGCCAGCAGCGGGACCACTTTCGTTGAAGCTTTCTTT
TRBJ1-6,NA,TRBV6-1,NA,CASSEAPPPLHF,TGTGCCAGCAGTGAGGCGCCACCACCCCTCCACTTT
TRBJ1-2,few,TRBV20-1,TRBD1,CSARLLRDRQHGNYGYTF,TGCAGTGCTAGATTGCTCCGGGACAGGCAGCACGGGAACTATGGCTACACCTTC
TRBJ2-7,few,TRBV12-3/TRBV12-4,NA,CASTLRALAYEQYF,TGTGCCAGCACCCTCCGGGCACTAGCCTACGAGCAGTACTTC
TRBJ1-2,NA,TRBV12-3/TRBV12-4,TRBD1,CACFSDRHYGYTF,TGTGCCTGCTTCTCGGACAGGCATTATGGCTACACCTTC
TRBJ2-1,NA,TRBV5-1,TRBD2,CASSPTSGRTNEQFF,TGCGCCAGCAGCCCTACTAGCGGGAGAACCAATGAGCAGTTCTTC
TRBJ2-5,NA,TRBV5-1,TRBD1,CASSRDRGPETQYF,TGCGCCAGCAGCCGGGACAGGGGCCCGGAGACCCAGTACTTC
TRBJ2-1,many,TRBV12-3/TRBV12-4,NA,CASRGVPSNEQFF,TGTGCCAGCAGAGGTGTACCTTCCAATGAGCAGTTCTTC
TRBJ2-1,few,TRBV20-1,TRBD2,CSAAGTTGNEQFF,TGCAGTGCTGCCGGGACTACTGGTAATGAGCAGTTCTTC
TRBJ2-2,NA,TRBV10-3,TRBD2,CAISDPGRGGELFF,TGTGCCATCAGTGACCCCGGGAGGGGCGGGGAGCTGTTTTTT
TRBJ2-1,few,TRBV30,NA,CAWSRGTGNEQFF,TGTGCCTGGAGTCGAGGGACGGGGAATGAGCAGTTCTTC
TRBJ2-1,NA,TRBV5-1,NA,CASQEGGPVNEQFF,TGCGCCAGCCAAGAAGGGGGGCCGGTGAATGAGCAGTTCTTC
TRBJ2-5,NA,TRBV20-1,TRBD1,CSANSQGREETQYF,TGCAGTGCAAATTCACAGGGGCGGGAAGAGACCCAGTACTTC
TRBJ2-5,NA,TRBV10-3,NA,CAINGGTGETQYF,TGTGCCATCAACGGCGGGACCGGGGAGACCCAGTACTTC
TRBJ2-7,NA,TRBV20-1,TRBD2,CSATRSGGPSYEQYF,TGCAGTGCTACCCGGAGCGGGGGGCCCTCCTACGAGCAGTACTTC
TRBJ1-1,NA,TRBV20-1,TRBD1,CSARDHRGAFF,TGCAGTGCTAGAGATCACAGGGGAGCTTTCTTT
TRBJ2-1,NA,TRBV2,NA,CASSVSRPSYNEQFF,TGTGCCAGCAGTGTATCTAGACCATCCTACAATGAGCAGTTCTTC
TRBJ2-7,few,TRBV7-2,NA,CASGRSGNEQYF,TGTGCCAGCGGTCGATCGGGGAACGAGCAGTACTTC
TRBJ2-5,NA,TRBV4-1,TRBD2,CASSQVEAGGGETQYF,TGCGCCAGCAGCCAAGTCGAAGCGGGAGGAGGGGAGACCCAGTACTTC
TRBJ1-1,NA,TRBV29-1,NA,CSVRTPMNTEAFF,TGCAGCGTTCGGACACCCATGAACACTGAAGCTTTCTTT
TRBJ2-1,few,TRBV6-1,TRBD2,CASSDLRGAYNEQFF,TGTGCCAGCAGTGATTTGCGGGGGGCTTACAATGAGCAGTTCTTC
TRBJ2-7,NA,TRBV12-5,NA,CASGLEWPIVWQYF,TGTGCTAGTGGTTTGGAGTGGCCTATAGTATGGCAGTACTTC
TRBJ2-7,NA,TRBV15,NA,CATSRRDGYYEQYF,TGTGCCACCAGCCGTCGGGACGGTTACTACGAGCAGTACTTC
TRBJ2-1,NA,TRBV7-2,TRBD2,CASGRGGDEQFF,TGTGCCAGCGGCCGGGGGGGAGATGAGCAGTTCTTC
TRBJ2-1,NA,TRBV29-1,TRBD2,CSVELAREGEQFF,TGCAGCGTTGAATTGGCCAGGGAGGGTGAGCAGTTCTTC
TRBJ2-5,NA,TRBV6-8,TRBD1,CATRFRGGKTGTPQETQYF,TGTGCCACCCGATTTCGAGGGGGCAAAACCGGGACGCCACAAGAGACCCAGTACTTC
TRBJ1-3,NA,TRBV12-3/TRBV12-4,NA,CASSFWRVEGNTIYF,TGTGCCAGCAGTTTCTGGAGGGTAGAAGGAAACACCATATATTTT
TRBJ2-4,NA,TRBV11-1,NA,CASSLLSGTAIAKNIQYF,TGTGCCAGCAGCTTGCTAAGCGGGACAGCTATAGCCAAAAACATTCAGTACTTC
TRBJ2-2,few,TRBV12-3/TRBV12-4,TRBD1,CASRSKGAHNTGELFF,TGTGCCAGCAGATCAAAGGGGGCACATAACACCGGGGAGCTGTTTTTT
TRBJ1-6,NA,TRBV5-6,TRBD1,CASSFGQGGSPLHF,TGTGCCAGCAGCTTTGGACAGGGAGGATCACCCCTCCACTTT
TRBJ1-2,NA,TRBV5-1,NA,CASSPPPGQSNGYTF,TGCGCCAGCAGCCCGCCCCCCGGACAAAGCAATGGCTACACCTTC
TRBJ1-6,NA,TRBV25-1,NA,CASTGTAYNSPLHF,TGTGCCAGCACCGGGACGGCCTATAATTCACCCCTCCACTTT
TRBJ1-1,once,TRBV5-1,NA,CASSFGFPGNTEAFF,TGCGCCAGCAGCTTTGGGTTTCCGGGGAACACTGAAGCTTTCTTT
TRBJ2-5,NA,TRBV7-8,NA,CASSSTTGTQYF,TGTGCCAGCAGCTCAACTACCGGGACGCAGTACTTC
TRBJ2-3,many,TRBV11-3,TRBD1,CASSLVDRWADTQYF,TGTGCCAGCAGCTTGGTGGACAGGTGGGCAGATACGCAGTATTTT
TRBJ1-1,NA,TRBV5-1,NA,CASSLAWGGDTEAFF,TGCGCCAGCAGCTTGGCATGGGGAGGGGACACTGAAGCTTTCTTT
TRBJ2-7,few,TRBV12-3/TRBV12-4,NA,CASSFPAQGLIRQYF,TGTGCCAGCAGTTTCCCAGCGCAGGGTCTAATTAGGCAGTACTTC
TRBJ2-1,NA,TRBV5-1,NA,CASSLRGLDNEQFF,TGCGCCAGCAGCTTGAGGGGTCTAGACAATGAGCAGTTCTTC
TRBJ2-2,NA,TRBV5-1,NA,CASSSSEGAGTGELFF,TGCGCCAGCAGCAGTTCGGAGGGGGCAGGAACCGGGGAGCTGTTTTTT
TRBJ2-3,few,TRBV30,TRBD2,CAWSVRGTGGRTDTQYF,TGTGCCTGGAGTGTACGCGGCACCGGCGGGAGGACAGATACGCAGTATTTT